The rows below give T cell receptor beta chains drawn from one sample of a study of Ad26.COV2.S vaccination and SARS-CoV-2 variants. The table came from immunoSEQ multiplex PCR; TCRdb's copy has only in-frame clones and leaves some out. Of around 300,000 clones listed, roughly 90% were seen once; the top ten hold about 4.6%. Sequenced here: peripheral blood, sampled in a trial of Ad26.COV2.S vaccine versus placebo. The receptor source for this set is a person between 18 and 59 years old who received the Ad26.COV2.S COVID-19 vaccine or a placebo. The CDR3 runs from the conserved cysteine through the conserved F or W. A D gene is named only where the DNA matches it firmly. Some rows have no size entry. The others give once, few or many, or a class for an expanded clone.

cdr3_nt cdr3_aa j_call clone_size v_call d_call
TGTGCCAGCTCGACGATGGGCCAGGGGTTGTACGAGCAGTACTTC CASSTMGQGLYEQYF TRBJ2-7 NA TRBV18 NA
TGCGCCAGCAGCTCGCAGGGTGGGTATGGCTACACCTTC CASSSQGGYGYTF TRBJ1-2 NA TRBV4-1 NA
TGCGCCAGCAGCTCCAGTGCGGTTGGGGTCACCGGGGAGCTGTTTTTT CASSSSAVGVTGELFF TRBJ2-2 NA TRBV5-1 NA
TGTGCCAGCAGTTTCGGACTATCGTACAATGAGCAGTTCTTC CASSFGLSYNEQFF TRBJ2-1 NA TRBV2 NA
TGTGCCAGTAGTCCTGACAGGGGCAATCAGCCCCAGCATTTT CASSPDRGNQPQHF TRBJ1-5 NA TRBV19 TRBD1
TGTGCCAGCAGCTTAGAAGGAGCTAGCGGGGCGAGGGATACGCAGTATTTT CASSLEGASGARDTQYF TRBJ2-3 NA TRBV7-2 TRBD2
TGTGCCAGCAGCCCCGCCGGGGGAAATGAGCAGTTCTTC CASSPAGGNEQFF TRBJ2-1 NA TRBV12-3/TRBV12-4 NA
TGTGCCAGCAGCCCGGGGACAGGACCCTACGAGCAGTACTTC CASSPGTGPYEQYF TRBJ2-7 NA TRBV5-5 TRBD1
TGTGCCAGCAGTGCATACAAGAACACTGAAGCTTTCTTT CASSAYKNTEAFF TRBJ1-1 NA TRBV12-3/TRBV12-4 NA
TGTGCCAGCAGCACCACGGGACAGCGAGATGAAAAACTGTTTTTT CASSTTGQRDEKLFF TRBJ1-4 NA TRBV7-9 TRBD1
TGTGCCAGCAGTGACCATGGAGGGCTGTTCGGCTCTGGGGCCAACGTCCTGACTTTC CASSDHGGLFGSGANVLTF TRBJ2-6 once TRBV2 NA
TGTGCCAGCAGTGGCAGGGGGAATAATGAGCAGTTCTTC CASSGRGNNEQFF TRBJ2-1 NA TRBV12-3/TRBV12-4 TRBD1
TGTGCCAGCAGCTTAGGACCTTGGCGGACCCCCACATACAATGAGCAGTTCTTC CASSLGPWRTPTYNEQFF TRBJ2-1 NA TRBV7-8 NA
TGTGCCAGCAGCCAAGAGGAGGTCTTTGATACGCAGTATTTT CASSQEEVFDTQYF TRBJ2-3 NA TRBV14 NA
TGTGCCAGCAGCTTAGGTGCAGGCGGGGAGACCCAGTACTTC CASSLGAGGETQYF TRBJ2-5 NA TRBV7-9 NA
TGTGCCAGCAGCTCTGGTACGTACACTGAAGCTTTCTTT CASSSGTYTEAFF TRBJ1-1 NA TRBV7-2 NA
TGTGCCAGCAGCCCCGGACACGGGTCTGAAGCTTTCTTT CASSPGHGSEAFF TRBJ1-1 NA TRBV9 NA
TGTGCCAGCAGCGGACAGGGGACGGATACGCAGTATTTT CASSGQGTDTQYF TRBJ2-3 NA TRBV3-1/TRBV3-2 TRBD1
TGTGCCTGGAGAGGGGCCCGCGAGCAGTACTTC CAWRGAREQYF TRBJ2-7 NA TRBV30 NA
TGTGCCATCAGTGAGATGGCTAGCGGGAGGGCCCTCAATGAGCAGTTCTTC CAISEMASGRALNEQFF TRBJ2-1 NA TRBV10-3 TRBD2
TGTGCCAGCAGCTTATCAACAGGGACCTATGGCTACACCTTC CASSLSTGTYGYTF TRBJ1-2 NA TRBV7-9 NA
TGTGCCAGCTCATTACAGTCGAACACTGAAGCTTTCTTT CASSLQSNTEAFF TRBJ1-1 NA TRBV18 NA
TGTGCCAGCAGCCAAGAGGGGACAGCGGGAGGGTACGAGCAGTACTTC CASSQEGTAGGYEQYF TRBJ2-7 NA TRBV4-2 TRBD2
TGTGCCACCAGCCCTGAGCCACGAGCAACTAATGAAAAACTGTTTTTT CATSPEPRATNEKLFF TRBJ1-4 NA TRBV15 NA
TGTGCCAGCTCACCCCTTGGGACTAGCGGGGCGAACACCGGGGAGCTGTTTTTT CASSPLGTSGANTGELFF TRBJ2-2 few TRBV18 TRBD2
TGTGCCACCTACGACCGGGACGGTACGCAGTATTTT CATYDRDGTQYF TRBJ2-3 NA TRBV19 NA
TGTGCCAGCACCACCCTGACCACAGGCCGGCTGTTCTTC CASTTLTTGRLFF TRBJ2-1 NA TRBV6-6 NA
TGTGCCAGCAGCTTGGGGGCCGGCTGGCGGGTCGACACTGAAGCTTTCTTT CASSLGAGWRVDTEAFF TRBJ1-1 NA TRBV5-4 NA
TGTGCCAGCTCACCACAGGAGCAGCGGGGAAAATACGAGCAGTACTTC CASSPQEQRGKYEQYF TRBJ2-7 NA TRBV18 TRBD2
TGTGCCAGTAGTATCGGGCAGGAGAATCAGCCCCAGCATTTT CASSIGQENQPQHF TRBJ1-5 few TRBV19 NA
TGTGCCAGCAGTTGGGGGCCCGGCTCCTATAATTCACCCCTCCACTTT CASSWGPGSYNSPLHF TRBJ1-6 NA TRBV27 NA
TGTGCCTGGAGTCCCGACCTGACAGGGATCGGCAATCAGCCCCAGCATTTT CAWSPDLTGIGNQPQHF TRBJ1-5 NA TRBV30 TRBD1
TGTGCCAGCAGTTTGACAGGAAGGGCTGAAGCTTTCTTT CASSLTGRAEAFF TRBJ1-1 NA TRBV12-3/TRBV12-4 NA
TGTGCCAGCAGCGTAGGGGGTGAGGAGACCCAGTACTTC CASSVGGEETQYF TRBJ2-5 NA TRBV9 NA
TGCGCCAGCAGCTTGCCCCCCCACAATGAGCAGTTCTTC CASSLPPHNEQFF TRBJ2-1 NA TRBV5-1 NA
TGTGCCAGCAGCCAACGGGGCAAGCCGGCGACAGGGGACTTACCTTATGGCTACACCTTC CASSQRGKPATGDLPYGYTF TRBJ1-2 NA TRBV4-2 TRBD1
TGCAGCGTCCAAACCGGGACAGGATCGCGCTACAATGAGCAGTTCTTC CSVQTGTGSRYNEQFF TRBJ2-1 few TRBV29-1 TRBD1
TGTGCCAGTCGCTCAGAGGGGTTCAGGGGAACCGGGGAGCTGTTTTTT CASRSEGFRGTGELFF TRBJ2-2 NA TRBV19 NA
TGTGCCAGCAGCTTACGGGTTATGAACACTGAAGCTTTCTTT CASSLRVMNTEAFF TRBJ1-1 once TRBV7-9 NA